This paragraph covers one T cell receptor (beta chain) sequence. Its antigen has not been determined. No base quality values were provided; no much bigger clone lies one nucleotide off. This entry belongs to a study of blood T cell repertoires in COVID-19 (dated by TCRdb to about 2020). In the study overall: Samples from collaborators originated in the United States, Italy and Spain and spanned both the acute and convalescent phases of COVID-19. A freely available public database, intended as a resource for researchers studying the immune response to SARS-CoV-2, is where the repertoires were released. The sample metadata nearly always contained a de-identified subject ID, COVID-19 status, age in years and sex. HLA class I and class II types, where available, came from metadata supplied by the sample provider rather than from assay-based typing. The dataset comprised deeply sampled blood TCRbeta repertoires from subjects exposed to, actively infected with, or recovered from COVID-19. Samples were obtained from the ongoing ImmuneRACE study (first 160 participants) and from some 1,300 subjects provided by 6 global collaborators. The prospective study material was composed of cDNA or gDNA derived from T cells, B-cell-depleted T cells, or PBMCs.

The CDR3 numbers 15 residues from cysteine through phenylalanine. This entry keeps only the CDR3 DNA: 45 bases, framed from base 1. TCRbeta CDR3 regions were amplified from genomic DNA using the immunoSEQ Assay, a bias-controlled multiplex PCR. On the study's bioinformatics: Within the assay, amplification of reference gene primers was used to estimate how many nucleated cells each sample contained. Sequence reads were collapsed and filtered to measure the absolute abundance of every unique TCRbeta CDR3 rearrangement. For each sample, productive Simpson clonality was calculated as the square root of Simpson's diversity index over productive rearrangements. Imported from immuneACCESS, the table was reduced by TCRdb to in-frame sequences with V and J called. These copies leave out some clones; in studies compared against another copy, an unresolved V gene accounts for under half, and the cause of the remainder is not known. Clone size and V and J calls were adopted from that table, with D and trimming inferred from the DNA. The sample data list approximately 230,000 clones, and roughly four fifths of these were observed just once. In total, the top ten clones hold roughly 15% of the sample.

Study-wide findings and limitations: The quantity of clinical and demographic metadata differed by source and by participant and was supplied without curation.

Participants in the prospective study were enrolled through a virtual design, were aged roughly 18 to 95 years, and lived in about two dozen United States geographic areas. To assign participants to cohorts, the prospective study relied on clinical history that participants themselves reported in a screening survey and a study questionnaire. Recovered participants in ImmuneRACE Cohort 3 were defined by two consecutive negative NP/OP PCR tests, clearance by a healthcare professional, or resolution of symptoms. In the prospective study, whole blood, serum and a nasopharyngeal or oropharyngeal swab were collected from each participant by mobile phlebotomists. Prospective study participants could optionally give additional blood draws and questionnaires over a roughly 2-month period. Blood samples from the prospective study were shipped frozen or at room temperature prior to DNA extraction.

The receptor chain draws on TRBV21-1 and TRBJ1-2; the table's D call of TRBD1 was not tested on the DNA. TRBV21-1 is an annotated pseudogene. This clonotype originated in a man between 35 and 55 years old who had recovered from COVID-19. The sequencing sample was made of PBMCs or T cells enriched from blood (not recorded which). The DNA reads TGTGCCAGCAGCAACGGACATCCGACTAACTATGGCTACACCTTC. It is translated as CASSNGHPTNYGYTF.